These 18 T cell receptor beta chains originate from one sample sequenced in a study of blood T cell repertoires in COVID-19. Sequencing was performed with immunoSEQ multiplex PCR; in TCRdb, only in-frame clones are kept and a portion is missing. Among about 330,000 clones listed, around nine tenths were seen once. Sequenced: PBMCs or T cells enriched from blood (not recorded which). The source of these receptors is a woman younger than 45 who had recovered from COVID-19.

The chain couples TRBV6-5 to TRBJ1-2; unclear D gene. The V end lost 7 bases, the J end lost 7 bases, and 16 bases lay between the germline ends. The germline CDR1 and CDR2 sequences are MNHEY and SVGAGI. This CDR3 is 13 amino acids long. CDR3 DNA sequence: TGTGCCAGCACCCCATTATCGCCAGGTGGCTACACCTTC. It is translated as CASTPLSPGGYTF.

The V gene is TRBV2, the J gene TRBJ1-2; the match to TRBD1 covers 8 bases. The trim removed 8 bases at V and 1 base at J, leaving 6 bases unmatched. This CDR3 is 14 amino acids long. Germline V gene data show CDR1 as SNHLY and CDR2 as FYNNEI. This chain's CDR3 is CASGRDRSNYGYTF. Written as DNA, the CDR3 is TGTGCCAGCGGCCGGGACAGGAGTAACTATGGCTACACCTTC.

The chain couples TRBV7-9 to TRBJ2-1, with TRBD1 matching over 12 bases. CDR3 length equals 15 residues. Germline V gives CDR1 SEHNR, CDR2 FQNEAQ (reference sequence). The ends lost 5 bases at V and 6 bases at J; junction bases unmatched: 5. This CDR3 reads CASSRRDRGPNEQFF. The CDR3 region has the DNA TGTGCCAGCAGCCGCCGGGACAGGGGGCCCAATGAGCAGTTCTTC.

The gene calls are TRBV11-2 and TRBJ2-5; TRBD1 aligns across 10 bases. In germline, CDR1 is SGHAT, CDR2 FQNNGV. The CDR3 is made up of 16 amino acids. V shed 5 bases and J 5 bases; nucleotides not matched to a gene: 11. As DNA, the CDR3 is TGTGCCAGCAGCCCCCGGACAGGGGGTGAGGAGGAGACCCAGTACTTC. Amino acids: CASSPRTGGEEETQYF.

The chain combines TRBV5-1 with TRBJ1-6; TRBD1 might be the D (5 bases). Germline V gene sequence: CDR1 SGHRS, CDR2 YFSETQ. The CDR3 runs to 16 residues. V was shortened by 4 bases and J by 10 bases, with 21 bases between the two germline ends. The CDR3 protein is CASSRRLDNSQSPLHF. CDR3 coding DNA: TGCGCCAGCAGCCGACGCCTGGACAATTCACAGTCACCCCTCCACTTT.

This chain connects TRBV9 to TRBJ2-5, with 8 bases identical to TRBD2. Looked up from germline, CDR1 is SGDLS and CDR2 is YYNGEE. V lost 4 bases and J lost 5; bases outside the gene matches: 10. This CDR3 spans 15 amino acids. The CDR3 is CASSPGLAGWETQYF. CDR3 bases: TGTGCCAGCAGCCCAGGACTAGCAGGTTGGGAGACCCAGTACTTC.

The chain links TRBV11-3 to TRBJ2-7; 10 bases map to TRBD2. Germline V lookup: CDR1 SGHNT, CDR2 YENEEA. The CDR3 length is 15 residues. Germline trimming cut 4 bases from V and 7 bases from J; bases unmatched to any gene: 10. This CDR3 reads CASSSRFGTSEEQYF. DNA of the CDR3: TGTGCCAGCAGCTCCCGATTTGGGACTAGCGAGGAGCAGTACTTC.

This clone was seen once. The rearrangement uses TRBV4-3 and TRBJ2-1, with 9 bases lining up with TRBD1. Germline CDR1 is LGHNA and CDR2 is YSLEER. V lost 4 bases and J lost 4; bases outside the gene matches: 5. This CDR3 has 15 residues. This CDR3 is CASSRGTGSYNEQFF. The CDR3 DNA follows: TGCGCCAGCAGCCGGGGGACAGGGTCTTACAATGAGCAGTTCTTC.

The rearrangement links TRBV5-6 to TRBJ1-1, with a possible D match to TRBD1 (5 bases). V was clipped by 0 bases and J by 6 bases, with 18 bases between them. This CDR3 spans 16 amino acids. Germline V gene lookup returns CDR1 SGHDT and CDR2 YYEEEE. The CDR3 protein is CASSLEGRGRRAEAFF. The DNA for the CDR3 is TGTGCCAGCAGCTTGGAGGGGAGGGGAAGGCGCGCTGAAGCTTTCTTT.

CDR3 DNA: TGCGCCAGCAGCCCGGGACAGGGTAATTCACCCCTCCACTTT. Residues: CASSPGQGNSPLHF. The rearrangement joins TRBV4-1 to TRBJ1-6; the match to TRBD1 covers 9 bases. The CDR3 contains 14 residues. In germline, CDR1 is MGHRA, CDR2 YSYEKL. J was trimmed by 6 bases and V by 4 bases; bases with no gene match: 1.

This clone was counted a few times. The chain employs TRBV6-2 or TRBV6-3 and TRBJ1-2; TRBD1 is a possible D gene (6 bases). CDR3 length equals 15 residues. From germline, CDR1 is MNHEY and CDR2 SVGEGT. V dropped 6 bases and J dropped 3 bases, with 17 bases sitting between them. In DNA form, the CDR3 reads TGTGCCAGCAGCACCACAGGGTTGGAAGACTATGGCTACACCTTC. Translation gives CASSTTGLEDYGYTF.

The chain joins TRBV7-9 to TRBJ1-2; perhaps TRBD1 as D (6 bases). The CDR3 runs to 16 residues. The V end was cut by 0 bases, the J end by 2 bases, with 13 bases between. Germline V lookup: CDR1 SEHNR, CDR2 FQNEAQ (reference sequence). Here the CDR3 reads CASSLASGTLNYGYTF. The CDR3 DNA sequence: TGTGCCAGCAGCTTAGCGTCCGGGACACTCAACTATGGCTACACCTTC.

The V call is TRBV7-9, the J call TRBJ2-3; 7 bases agree with TRBD1. The CDR3 covers 14 residues. The V and J ends lost 5 bases and 5 bases, in that order; junction bases with no gene match: 7. Germline values: CDR1 SEHNR, CDR2 FQNEAQ (reference sequence). The CDR3 sequence: CASSLDRVGDTQYF. CDR3 DNA sequence: TGTGCCAGCAGCCTCGACAGGGTCGGAGATACGCAGTATTTT.

V and J are TRBV6-5 and TRBJ1-1; maybe TRBD1 (5 bases). From germline, CDR1 is MNHEY and CDR2 SVGAGI. The CDR3 covers 13 residues. V was cut by 6 bases and J by 11 bases, with 19 bases left in between. The CDR3 region has the DNA TGTGCCAGCAGCCAATATGGGCGGGACGGTGCTTTCTTT. Residues: CASSQYGRDGAFF.

This clone was counted once. The gene calls are TRBV7-3 and TRBJ1-5; D possibly corresponds to TRBD1 (6 bases). Germline CDR1 SGHTA, CDR2 FQGTGA. The CDR3 length is 14 residues. V was cut by 5 bases and J by 1 base, with 9 bases left in between. CDR3 in DNA: TGTGCCAGCAGCACCCAGGGGAGCAATCAGCCCCAGCATTTT. Amino acid sequence: CASSTQGSNQPQHF.

V is TRBV30 and J is TRBJ1-6; TRBD1 might be the D (6 bases). Germline values: CDR1 GTSNPN, CDR2 SVGIG (reference sequence). V gave up 3 bases and J gave up 5 bases, with 11 bases separating them. The CDR3 has 14 residues. CDR3 bases: TGTGCCTGGAGACGACAGGCGGATAATTCACCCCTCCACTTT. This encodes CAWRRQADNSPLHF.

The chain uses TRBV7-6 and TRBJ1-1; 7 positions match TRBD1. The CDR3 has 14 residues. V trimming: 0 bases; J trimming: 5 bases; junction bases outside the gene matches: 3. Germline V gives CDR1 SGHVS, CDR2 FNYEAQ. CDR3 in amino acids: CASSLATGYTEAFF. The CDR3 DNA is TGTGCCAGCAGCTTAGCGACAGGGTATACTGAAGCTTTCTTT.

This chain connects TRBV27 to TRBJ1-2, with a tentative D call TRBD1 (5 bases). Germline CDR1 MNHEY, CDR2 SMNVEV (reference sequence). The V end was cut by 0 bases, the J end by 12 bases, with 17 bases between. This CDR3 is built from 14 residues. Here the CDR3 reads CASSLSGWVTGHTF. The CDR3 DNA follows: TGTGCCAGCAGTTTATCGGGTTGGGTCACAGGTCACACCTTC.